This T cell receptor beta chain emerged from a study of blood T cell repertoires in COVID-19. The CDR3 is made up of 15 amino acids. J was trimmed by 2 bases and V by 1 base; bases with no gene match: 3. Germline V gene lookup returns CDR1 MGHDK and CDR2 SYGVNS. This clone was observed a single time. Assay used: immunoSEQ multiplex PCR; TCRdb lists only in-frame clones, some missing. The table has more than 350,000 clones, 80% to 90% seen once. V gene TRBV25-1 combines with J gene TRBJ2-7; TRBD1 agrees at 9 bases. Source material: PBMCs or T cells enriched from blood (not recorded which). The clonotype was recovered from a woman aged 45 to 65 who had recovered from COVID-19. This CDR3 reads CASSESGTGTYEQYF. CDR3 bases: TGTGCCAGCAGTGAATCAGGGACAGGGACCTACGAGCAGTACTTC.